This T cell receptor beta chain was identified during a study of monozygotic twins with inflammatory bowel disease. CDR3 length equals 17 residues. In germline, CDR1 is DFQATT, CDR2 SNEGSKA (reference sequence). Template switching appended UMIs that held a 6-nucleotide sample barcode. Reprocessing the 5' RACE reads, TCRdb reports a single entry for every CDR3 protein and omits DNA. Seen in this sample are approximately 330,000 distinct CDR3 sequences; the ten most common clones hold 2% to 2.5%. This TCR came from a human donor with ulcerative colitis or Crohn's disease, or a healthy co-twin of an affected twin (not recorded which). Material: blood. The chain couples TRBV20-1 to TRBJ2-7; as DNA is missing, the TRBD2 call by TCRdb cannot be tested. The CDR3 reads CSARAEERRSSDYEQYF.